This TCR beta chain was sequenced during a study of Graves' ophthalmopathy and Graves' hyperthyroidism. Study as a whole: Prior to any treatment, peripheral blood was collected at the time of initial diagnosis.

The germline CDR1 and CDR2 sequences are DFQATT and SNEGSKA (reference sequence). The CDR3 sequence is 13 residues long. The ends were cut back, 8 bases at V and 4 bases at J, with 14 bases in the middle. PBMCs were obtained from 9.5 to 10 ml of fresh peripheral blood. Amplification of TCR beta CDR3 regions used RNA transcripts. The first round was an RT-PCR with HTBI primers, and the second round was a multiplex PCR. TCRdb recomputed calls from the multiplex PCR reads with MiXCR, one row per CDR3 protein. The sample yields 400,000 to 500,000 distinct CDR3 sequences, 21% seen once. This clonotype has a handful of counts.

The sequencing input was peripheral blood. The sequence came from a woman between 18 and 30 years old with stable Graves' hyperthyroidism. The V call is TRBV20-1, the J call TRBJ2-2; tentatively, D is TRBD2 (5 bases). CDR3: CSLERGSTGELFF. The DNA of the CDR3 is TGCAGTCTAGAACGGGGAAGCACCGGGGAGCTGTTTTTT.